The entry below gives a single TCR beta chain sequence along with its context. Sequencing was limited to surgery cases with top T cell transcript signatures in brain tissue. Measured with immunoSEQ multiplex PCR; TCRdb has only the in-frame clones, and not every one. The sample includes 62,000 or so clones, roughly 95% of them seen just once. The data stem from a study of brain T cells in children with intractable seizures. Losses at the gene ends were 0 bases for V and 5 bases for J; bases not matched to a gene: 6. The V gene's germline CDR1 is LNHNV and CDR2 YYDKDF (reference sequence). The CDR3 spans 16 residues.

The sequences come from peripheral blood, collected at surgery. The clonotype originates from a boy under three years old with focal cortical dysplasia and intractable seizures. V gene TRBV15 combines with J gene TRBJ2-1; 8 nucleotides line up with TRBD1. The CDR3 sequence: CATSRDWTGFHNEQFF. The CDR3 DNA is TGTGCCACCAGCAGAGATTGGACAGGGTTCCACAATGAGCAGTTCTTC. Combining the CDR3 with reference TRBV15 and TRBJ2-1 gives the whole variable domain DAMVIQNPRYQVTQFGKPVTLSCSQTLNHNVMYWYQQKSSQAPKLLFHYYDKDFNNEADTPDNFQSRRPNTSFCFLDIRSPGLGDTAMYLCATSRDWTGFHNEQFFGPGTRLTVL.